This T cell receptor beta chain emerged from a study of OX40 agonist ivuxolimab in advanced cancers. Study context: Ivuxolimab doses were 0.01, 0.1, 0.3, 1.5, 3 or 10 mg/kg every 2 weeks. A partial response was reached by three patients: one with hepatocellular carcinoma and two with cutaneous melanoma.

Method: immunoSEQ multiplex PCR; TCRdb's copy keeps in-frame clones and lacks some. The sample shows about 100,000 clones, about 96% of them seen only once. The germline V and J ends were trimmed by 1 base and 0 bases, with 16 bases remaining between them. Germline V lookup: CDR1 SGHRS, CDR2 YFSETQ. There are 17 residues in the CDR3. The sample in question was CD4+ or CD8+ T cells sorted from blood, obtained in a trial of the OX40 agonist ivuxolimab. The receptor was derived from an adult with an advanced solid tumor such as melanoma, head and neck, liver or kidney cancer. V and J are TRBV5-1 and TRBJ2-5; perhaps TRBD2 as D (6 bases). The CDR3 region is CASSLSEDYQYQETQYF. CDR3 nucleotide sequence: TGCGCCAGCAGCTTGTCGGAGGACTACCAGTACCAAGAGACCCAGTACTTC. The full variable domain, rest sourced from reference TRBV5-1 and TRBJ2-5, is KAGVTQTPRYLIKTRGQQVTLSCSPISGHRSVSWYQQTPGQGLQFLFEYFSETQRNKGNFPGRFSGRQFSNSRSEMNVSTLELGDSALYLCASSLSEDYQYQETQYFGPGTRLLVL.